This entry lists 12 T cell receptor beta chains sequenced from one sample in a study of T-cell memory formation after mild COVID-19. TCRdb analysed the 5' RACE reads with MiXCR anew, one entry per CDR3 protein. The sample lists approximately 300,000 distinct CDR3 sequences; roughly 15% were seen once. What was sequenced was PBMCs or a T cell subset sorted from them (not recorded which). The receptors shown here come from a man younger than 30 who had mild COVID-19 (a few samples of this study predate the infection). Cell type and time point are not known.

This clonotype occurred once. The J gene is TRBJ2-7, the V gene TRBV14, with D possibly being TRBD2 (6 bases). V lost 5 bases and J lost 5, with 13 bases in between. Germline V gene lookup returns CDR1 SGHDN and CDR2 FVKESK. This CDR3 is built from 13 residues. The CDR3 DNA follows: TGTGCCAGCAGCTTGGGACTGCAGAACGAGCAGTACGTC. Amino acids: CASSLGLQNEQYV.

This clonotype was observed a handful of times. The chain has TRBV5-1 and TRBJ2-3, with 9 bases matching TRBD1. The CDR3 sequence is 15 residues long. Germline CDR1 reads SGHRS; CDR2 reads YFSETQ. J gave up 4 bases and V 0 bases, and 3 bases lay outside the gene matches. The CDR3 DNA is TGCGCCAGCAGCTTGGAAGGGACAGGGCCAGATACGCAGTATTTT. This encodes CASSLEGTGPDTQYF.

This clonotype was seen a few times. This chain links TRBV5-1 with TRBJ2-5; D is uncertain. V lost 8 bases and J 2 bases, leaving 10 bases between the germline ends. CDR1 is SGHRS and CDR2 is YFSETQ in the germline V gene. The CDR3 spans 12 residues. In DNA form, the CDR3 reads TGCGCCAGTACGGGCCGACAAGAGACCCAGTACTTC. Translated: CASTGRQETQYF.

The chain recombines TRBV5-1 with TRBJ2-7, with a weak D call TRBD1 (5 bases). CDR1 and CDR2 (germline): SGHRS, YFSETQ. Deletions cut 1 base from V and 3 bases from J, with 20 bases between. The CDR3 consists of 17 residues. This chain's CDR3 is CASSLLPSDNTYYEQYV. The CDR3 nucleotides are TGCGCCAGCAGCTTGCTCCCATCGGACAATACCTACTACGAGCAGTACGTC.

This clonotype was counted many times. The chain recombines TRBV12-3 or TRBV12-4 with TRBJ1-5; D is ambiguous. Trimming took 6 bases from V and 4 from J, leaving 19 bases between them. This CDR3 comprises 16 residues. The CDR3 DNA is TGTGCCAGCAGCCCCGCGACTGCCGCATCTAATCAGCCCCAGCATTTT. It is translated as CASSPATAASNQPQHF.

The chain employs TRBV6-4 and TRBJ1-1; 9 bases fit TRBD1. J was trimmed by 5 bases and V by 4 bases; bases with no gene match: 8. The CDR3 has 15 amino acids. From germline, CDR1 is MRHNA and CDR2 SNTAGT. The CDR3 spells CASSADMGQGTEAFF. The DNA of the CDR3 is TGTGCCAGCAGTGCCGATATGGGACAGGGAACTGAAGCTTTCTTT.

CDR3 sequence (DNA): TGCGCCAGTCACTCCGGGACAGGGTACGAGCAGTACTTC. It yields the protein CASHSGTGYEQYF. The V and J genes are TRBV5-1 and TRBJ2-7, with 9 bases matching TRBD1. CDR3 length equals 13 residues. V was clipped by 8 bases and J by 4 bases; unmatched bases: 7. Germline CDR1 SGHRS, CDR2 YFSETQ. The entire variable domain, with the rest obtained from reference TRBV5-1 and TRBJ2-7, is as follows: KAGVTQTPRYLIKTRGQQVTLSCSPISGHRSVSWYQQTPGQGLQFLFEYFSETQRNKGNFPGRFSGRQFSNSRSEMNVSTLELGDSALYLCASHSGTGYEQYFGPGTRLTVT.

This clonotype was seen a handful of times. This chain links TRBV20-1 with TRBJ1-4; D remains unclear. CDR1 and CDR2 from the germline V gene are DFQATT and SNEGSKA (reference sequence). This CDR3 has 13 residues. Trimming left V 7 bases short and J 3 bases short, with 12 bases between. The chain's CDR3 is CSVYRAANEKLFF. In DNA form, the CDR3 reads TGCAGTGTTTATAGGGCTGCTAATGAAAAACTGTTTTTT.

This sequence joins TRBV18 and TRBJ2-2, with TRBD2 identical over 7 bases. After removal of 6 bases from V and 5 bases from J, the junction contained 15 bases not matched to a gene. The V gene's germline CDR1 is KGHSH and CDR2 LQKENI. This CDR3 has 17 residues. CDR3 region: CASSPSLSGATTGELFF. CDR3 DNA sequence: TGTGCCAGCTCGCCCTCACTCAGCGGGGCTACGACCGGGGAGCTGTTTTTT.

The CDR3 coding sequence is TGCAGTGCTAGAGTCGCAGGGATCGGCTATGGCTACACCTTC. Translating gives CSARVAGIGYGYTF. The chain uses TRBV20-1 and TRBJ1-2; D may be TRBD1 (5 bases). Trimming pared 1 base from V and 4 bases from J, leaving 13 bases between. The CDR3 is 14 amino acids. Germline loops: CDR1 DFQATT, CDR2 SNEGSKA (reference sequence).

A few counts support this clonotype. Written as DNA, the CDR3 is TGCGCCAGCAGCCAAGAGTTCAGGTCTTTCCCAGATACGCAGTATTTT. Its translation is CASSQEFRSFPDTQYF. The chain has TRBV4-3 and TRBJ2-3, with D hard to call. This CDR3 is 16 amino acids long. Trimming removed 0 bases at V and 4 bases at J, with 14 bases between. Germline V gene data show CDR1 as LGHNA and CDR2 as YSLEER.

This clonotype was seen repeatedly, ten times or more. This rearrangement joins TRBV5-1 to TRBJ1-5; 8 nucleotides agree with TRBD1. This CDR3 has 15 amino acids. With 2 bases clipped from V and 6 bases from J, the junction kept 7 bases outside the gene matches. Germline values: CDR1 SGHRS, CDR2 YFSETQ. CDR3 DNA: TGCGCCAGCAGCTTCGACGGACAGGGCGGTCAGCCCCAGCATTTT. This sequence encodes CASSFDGQGGQPQHF.